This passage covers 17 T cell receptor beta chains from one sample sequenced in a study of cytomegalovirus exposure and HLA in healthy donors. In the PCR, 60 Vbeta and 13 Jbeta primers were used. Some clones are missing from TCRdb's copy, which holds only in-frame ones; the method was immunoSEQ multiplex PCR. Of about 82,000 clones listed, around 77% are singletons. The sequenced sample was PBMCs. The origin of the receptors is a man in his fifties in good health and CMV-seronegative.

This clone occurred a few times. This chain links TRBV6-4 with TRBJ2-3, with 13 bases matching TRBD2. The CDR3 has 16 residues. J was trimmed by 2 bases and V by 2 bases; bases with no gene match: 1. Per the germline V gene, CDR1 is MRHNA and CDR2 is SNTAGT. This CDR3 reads CASSDTSGGATDTQYF. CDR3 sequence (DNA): TGTGCCAGCAGTGACACTAGCGGGGGGGCCACAGATACGCAGTATTTT.

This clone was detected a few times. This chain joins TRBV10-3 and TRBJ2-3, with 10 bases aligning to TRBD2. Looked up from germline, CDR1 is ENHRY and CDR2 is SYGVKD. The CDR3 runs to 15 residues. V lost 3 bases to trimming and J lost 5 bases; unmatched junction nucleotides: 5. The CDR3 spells CAISDSGGPQDTQYF. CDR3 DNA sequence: TGTGCCATCAGTGATAGCGGGGGGCCGCAAGATACGCAGTATTTT.

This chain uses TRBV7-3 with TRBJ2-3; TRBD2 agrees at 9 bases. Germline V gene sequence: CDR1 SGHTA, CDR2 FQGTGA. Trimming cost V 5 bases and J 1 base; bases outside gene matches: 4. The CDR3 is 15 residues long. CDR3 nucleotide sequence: TGTGCCAGCAGCAGTAGCGGGGGCCGCACAGATACGCAGTATTTT. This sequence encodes CASSSSGGRTDTQYF. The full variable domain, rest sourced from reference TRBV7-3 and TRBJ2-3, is GAGVSQTPSNKVTEKGKYVELRCDPISGHTALYWYRQSLGQGPEFLIYFQGTGAADDSGLPNDRFFAVRPEGSVSTLKIQRTERGDSAVYLCASSSSGGRTDTQYFGPGTRLTVL.

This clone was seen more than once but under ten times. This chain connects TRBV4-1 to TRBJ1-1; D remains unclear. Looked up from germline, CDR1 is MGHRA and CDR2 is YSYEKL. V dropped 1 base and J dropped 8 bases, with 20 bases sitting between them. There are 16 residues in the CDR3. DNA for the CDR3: TGCGCCAGCAGCCAAGGCGGGTTCGACCACTTGAAGGAAGCTTTCTTT. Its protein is CASSQGGFDHLKEAFF.

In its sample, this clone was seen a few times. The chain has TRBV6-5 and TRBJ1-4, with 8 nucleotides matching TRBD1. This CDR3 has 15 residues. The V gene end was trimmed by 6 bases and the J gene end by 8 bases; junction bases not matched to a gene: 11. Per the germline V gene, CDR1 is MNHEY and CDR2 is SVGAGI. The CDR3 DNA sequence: TGTGCCAGCAGCCCTAATCAGGACAGGGTGGAAAAACTGTTTTTT. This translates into CASSPNQDRVEKLFF.

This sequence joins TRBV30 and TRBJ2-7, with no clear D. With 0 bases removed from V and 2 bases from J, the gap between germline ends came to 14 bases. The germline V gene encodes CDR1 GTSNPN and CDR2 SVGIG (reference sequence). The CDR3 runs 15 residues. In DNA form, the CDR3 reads TGTGCCTGGAGTGTACAGCTCGGCAAGACCTACGAGCAGTACTTC. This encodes CAWSVQLGKTYEQYF.

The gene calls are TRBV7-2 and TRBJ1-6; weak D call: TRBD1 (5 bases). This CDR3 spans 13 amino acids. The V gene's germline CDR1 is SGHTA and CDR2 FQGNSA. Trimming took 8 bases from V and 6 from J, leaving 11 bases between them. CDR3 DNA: TGTGCCAGCTCCCCCCAGGGTAATTCACCCCTCCACTTT. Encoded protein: CASSPQGNSPLHF.

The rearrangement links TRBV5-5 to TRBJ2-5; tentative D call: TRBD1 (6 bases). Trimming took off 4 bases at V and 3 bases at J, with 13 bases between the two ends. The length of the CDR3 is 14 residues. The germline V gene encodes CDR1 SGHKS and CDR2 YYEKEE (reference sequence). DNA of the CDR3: TGTGCCAGCAGCCCGAAGGGGGACGAAGAGACCCAGTACTTC. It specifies CASSPKGDEETQYF.

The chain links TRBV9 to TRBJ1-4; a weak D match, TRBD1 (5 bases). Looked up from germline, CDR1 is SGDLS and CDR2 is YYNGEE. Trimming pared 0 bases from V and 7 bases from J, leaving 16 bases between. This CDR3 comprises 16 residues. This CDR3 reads CASSVGTRGSGEKLFF. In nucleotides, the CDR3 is TGTGCCAGCAGCGTAGGAACGCGGGGGTCTGGTGAAAAACTGTTTTTT.

The CDR3 bases are TGCGCCAGCAGCTCGGGGATACAGGGTCCTCGCCGCCCATCACCCCTCCACTTT. This codes for CASSSGIQGPRRPSPLHF. The V call is TRBV5-1, the J call TRBJ1-6, with a possible D match to TRBD1 (6 bases). The CDR3 is made up of 18 amino acids. The V end lost 3 bases, the J end lost 10 bases, and 26 bases lay between the germline ends. Looked up from germline, CDR1 is SGHRS and CDR2 is YFSETQ.

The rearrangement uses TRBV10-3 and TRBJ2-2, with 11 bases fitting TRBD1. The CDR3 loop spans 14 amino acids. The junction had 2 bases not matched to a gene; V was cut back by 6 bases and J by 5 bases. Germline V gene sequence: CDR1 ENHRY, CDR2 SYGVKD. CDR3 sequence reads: CAISGTGGTGELFF. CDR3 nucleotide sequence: TGTGCCATCAGCGGGACAGGGGGAACCGGGGAGCTGTTTTTT.

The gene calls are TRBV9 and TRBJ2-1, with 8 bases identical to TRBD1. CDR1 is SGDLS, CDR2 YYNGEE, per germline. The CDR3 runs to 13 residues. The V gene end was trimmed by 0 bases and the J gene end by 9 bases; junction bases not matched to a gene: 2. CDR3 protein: CASSVGTGGEQFF. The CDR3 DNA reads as TGTGCCAGCAGCGTAGGTACAGGGGGTGAGCAGTTCTTC.

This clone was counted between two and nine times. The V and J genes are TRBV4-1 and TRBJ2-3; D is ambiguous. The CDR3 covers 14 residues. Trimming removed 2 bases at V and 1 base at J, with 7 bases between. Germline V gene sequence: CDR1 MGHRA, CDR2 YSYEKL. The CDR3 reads CASSQSQGTDTQYF. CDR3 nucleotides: TGCGCCAGCAGCCAAAGTCAGGGCACAGATACGCAGTATTTT.

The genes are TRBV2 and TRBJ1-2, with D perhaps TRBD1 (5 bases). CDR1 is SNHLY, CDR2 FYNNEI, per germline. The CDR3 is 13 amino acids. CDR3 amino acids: CSSNLDSYYGYTF. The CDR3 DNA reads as TGTTCATCCAACCTAGACAGCTACTATGGCTACACCTTC. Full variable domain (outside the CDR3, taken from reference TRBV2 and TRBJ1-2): EPEVTQTPSHQVTQMGQEVILRCVPISNHLYFYWYRQILGQKVEFLVSFYNNEISEKSEIFDDQFSVERPDGSNFTLKIRSTKLEDSAMYFCSSNLDSYYGYTFGSGTRLTVV.

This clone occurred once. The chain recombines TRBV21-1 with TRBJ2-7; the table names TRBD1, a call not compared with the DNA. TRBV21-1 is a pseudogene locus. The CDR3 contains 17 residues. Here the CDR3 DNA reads TGTGCCAGCAGCAAAGAAAAACGGCACAGGGGGGGGTACGAGCAGTACTTC. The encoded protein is CASSKEKRHRGGYEQYF.

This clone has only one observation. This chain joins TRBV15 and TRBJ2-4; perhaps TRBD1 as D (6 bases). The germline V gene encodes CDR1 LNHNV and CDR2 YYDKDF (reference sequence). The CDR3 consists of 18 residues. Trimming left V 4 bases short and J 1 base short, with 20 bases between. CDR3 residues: CATSKLPGQKDAKNIQYF. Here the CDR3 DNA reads TGTGCCACCAGCAAACTACCAGGACAGAAGGATGCCAAAAACATTCAGTACTTC.

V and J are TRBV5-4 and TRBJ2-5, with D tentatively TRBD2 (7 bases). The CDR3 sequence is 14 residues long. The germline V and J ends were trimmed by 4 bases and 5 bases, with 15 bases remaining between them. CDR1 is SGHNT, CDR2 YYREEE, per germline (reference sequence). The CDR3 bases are TGTGCCAGCAGCCCGCGGGGGCCAGGGGAGACCCAGTACTTC. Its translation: CASSPRGPGETQYF.